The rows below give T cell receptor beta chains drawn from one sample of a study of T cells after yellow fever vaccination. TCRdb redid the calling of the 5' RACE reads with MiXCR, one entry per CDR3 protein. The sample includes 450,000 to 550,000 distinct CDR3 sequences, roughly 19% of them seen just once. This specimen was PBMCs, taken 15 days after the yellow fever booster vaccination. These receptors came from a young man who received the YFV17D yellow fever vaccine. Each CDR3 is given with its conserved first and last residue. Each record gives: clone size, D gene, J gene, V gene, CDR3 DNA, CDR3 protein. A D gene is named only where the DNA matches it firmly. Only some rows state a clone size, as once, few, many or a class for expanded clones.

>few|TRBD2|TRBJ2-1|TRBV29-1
TGCAGCGTTGAAGCGGGACTAGCGGGATACAATGAGCAGTTCTTC
CSVEAGLAGYNEQFF
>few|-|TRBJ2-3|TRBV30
TGTGCCTGGAGGGTATCGAGCACAGATACGCAGTATTTT
CAWRVSSTDTQYF
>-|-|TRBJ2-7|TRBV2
TGTGCCAGCAAAACAGGCATACTTTACGAGCAGTACTTC
CASKTGILYEQYF
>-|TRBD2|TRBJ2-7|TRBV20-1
TGCAGTGCTCCTACTAGCGGGTGGTACGAGCAGTACTTC
CSAPTSGWYEQYF
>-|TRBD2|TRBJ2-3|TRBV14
TGTGCCAGCAGCCAAAGGACGATAGGACTAGCGGGAGGACCGGGGGATACGCAGTATTTT
CASSQRTIGLAGGPGDTQYF
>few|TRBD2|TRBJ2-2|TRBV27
TGCGAAACATATTGGCCGGGGGGAAGATTGACCGGGGAGCTGTTTTTT
CETYWPGGRLTGELFF
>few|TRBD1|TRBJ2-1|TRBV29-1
TGCAGCGTCAACAGGGGAACAGCCTACAATGAGCAGTTCTTC
CSVNRGTAYNEQFF
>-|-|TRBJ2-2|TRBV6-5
TGTGCCAGCAATAACTCGGGTGGCAGGTCTTTTGCCGGGGAGCTGTTTTTT
CASNNSGGRSFAGELFF
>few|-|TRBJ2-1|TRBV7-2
TGTGCCAGCAGCTTAATGGAGCTGTACAATGAGCAGTTCTTC
CASSLMELYNEQFF
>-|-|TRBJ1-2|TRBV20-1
TGCAGTGCTAGAGATCGGGCGGCTGCTGGCTACACCTTC
CSARDRAAAGYTF
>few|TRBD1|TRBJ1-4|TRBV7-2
TGTGCCAGCAGCTTAGACAGGGGGGCTAATGAAAAACTGTTTTTT
CASSLDRGANEKLFF
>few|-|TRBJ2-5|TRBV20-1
TGCAGTGCCCCTGAGGGAGTTGAGACCCAGTACTTC
CSAPEGVETQYF
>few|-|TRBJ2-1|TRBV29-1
TGCAGCGTTCGAGTCAGGACAAACAATGAGCAGTTCTTC
CSVRVRTNNEQFF
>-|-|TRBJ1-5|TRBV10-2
TGCGCCAGCGTTGGACAGTTCAATCAGCCCCAGCATTTT
CASVGQFNQPQHF
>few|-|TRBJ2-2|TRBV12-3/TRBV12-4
TGTGCCAGCAAGGACGCGAACACCGGGGAGCTGTTTTTT
CASKDANTGELFF
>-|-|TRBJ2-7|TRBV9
TGTGCCAGCAGCGTAGGCAGTGCTGCCTACGCGCAGTACTTC
CASSVGSAAYAQYF
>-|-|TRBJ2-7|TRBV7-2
TGTGCCAGCAGCTTAAGCGCGATGGGTTTGGGGGTTAGGTACGAGCAGTACTTC
CASSLSAMGLGVRYEQYF
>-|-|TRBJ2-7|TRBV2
TGTGCCGCCAGGACGGGGGTCTCCTACGAGCAGTACTTC
CAARTGVSYEQYF
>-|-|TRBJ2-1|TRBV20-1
TGCAGTGCTAGAAAGGGTGTTAGCTCCTACAATGAGCAGTTCTTC
CSARKGVSSYNEQFF
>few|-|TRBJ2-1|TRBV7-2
TGTGCCAGCAGGACGGAACGTGAGCAGTTCTTC
CASRTEREQFF
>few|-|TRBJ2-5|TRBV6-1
TGTGCCAGCACTGGCAACCGGGCTCAAGAGACCCAGTACTTC
CASTGNRAQETQYF
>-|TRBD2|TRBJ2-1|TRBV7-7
TGTGCTAGCAGCTTAGGCCGACTAGCGGGAGTAAATGAGCAGTTCTTC
CASSLGRLAGVNEQFF
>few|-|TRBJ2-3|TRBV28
TGTGCCACCGGTACGCAGTATTTT
CATGTQYF
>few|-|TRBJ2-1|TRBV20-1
TGCAGTGCTAGAGACCTCTCAACGGGGTCCTACAATGAGCAGTTCTTC
CSARDLSTGSYNEQFF
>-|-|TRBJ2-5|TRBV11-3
TGTGCCAGCAGCCCGCCCGCGGACCAAGAGACCCAGTACTTC
CASSPPADQETQYF
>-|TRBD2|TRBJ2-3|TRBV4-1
TGCGCCAGCAGCCAAGCTGATCTAGCGGGAGATACGCAGTATTTT
CASSQADLAGDTQYF
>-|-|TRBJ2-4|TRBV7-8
TGTGCCAGCAGCCCCATCCGTTCTATAGCCAAAAACATTCAGTACTTC
CASSPIRSIAKNIQYF
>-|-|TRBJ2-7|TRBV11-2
TGTGCCAGCAGCTTAGATGATACCGCGCAGTACTTC
CASSLDDTAQYF
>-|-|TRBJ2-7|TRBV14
TGTGCCAGCAGCCAAGTGGGGGATTCCTACGAGCAGTACTTC
CASSQVGDSYEQYF
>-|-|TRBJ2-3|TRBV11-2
TGTGCCAGCAGACCCCCGGGGGCCACAGATACGCAGTATTTT
CASRPPGATDTQYF
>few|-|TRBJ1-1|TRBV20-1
TGCAGTGCTATGAGGGATTCGAACACTGAAGCTTTCTTT
CSAMRDSNTEAFF
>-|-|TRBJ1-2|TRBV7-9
TGTGCCAGCAGCTCCACCGGGACTAACTATGGCTACACCTTC
CASSSTGTNYGYTF
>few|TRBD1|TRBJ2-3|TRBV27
TGTGCCAGCAGCCGCCCTCGGGACAGGGGCACAGATACGCAGTATTTT
CASSRPRDRGTDTQYF
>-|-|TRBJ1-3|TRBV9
TGTGCCAGCAGCGTAGCGAGGGGACGGAGAGGAAACACCATATATTTT
CASSVARGRRGNTIYF
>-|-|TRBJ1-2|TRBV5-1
TGCGCCAGCAGCTTGATAACCCGGGACAAAGACTATGGCTACACCTTC
CASSLITRDKDYGYTF
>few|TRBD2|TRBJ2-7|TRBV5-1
TGCGCCAGCAGTCCTGGGACTAGCGGGAGAGAGCAGTACTTC
CASSPGTSGREQYF
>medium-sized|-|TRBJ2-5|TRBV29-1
TGCAGCGTTGAGGCAGACCAAGAGACCCAGTACTTC
CSVEADQETQYF
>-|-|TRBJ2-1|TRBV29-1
TGCAGCGTCTCGGGCCCCTGGGTTGAGCAGTTCTTC
CSVSGPWVEQFF
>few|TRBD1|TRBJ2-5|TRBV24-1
TGTGCCACCAGTGATCCACCAACAGGGGGACCGCCGGAGGGCCAGTACTTC
CATSDPPTGGPPEGQYF
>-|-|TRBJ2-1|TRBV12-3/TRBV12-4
TGTGCCAGCAGCGACAGAAGGGGCGGGATTAACAATGAGCAGTTCTTC
CASSDRRGGINNEQFF
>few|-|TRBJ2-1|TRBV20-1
TGCAGTGCTAGACATCTTGGGAATGAGCAGTTCTTC
CSARHLGNEQFF
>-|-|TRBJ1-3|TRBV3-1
TGTGCCAGCAGCGGAAACACCATATATTTT
CASSGNTIYF
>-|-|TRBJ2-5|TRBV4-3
TGCGCCAGCAGCCAAGAGGGGACCATTCAAGAGACCCAGTACTTC
CASSQEGTIQETQYF
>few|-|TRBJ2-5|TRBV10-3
TGTGCCATCAGTGATTTTGGTGGAGAGACCCAGTACTTC
CAISDFGGETQYF
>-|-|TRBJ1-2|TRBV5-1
TGCGCCAGCAAGCAGGACGCTAACTATGGCTACACCTTC
CASKQDANYGYTF
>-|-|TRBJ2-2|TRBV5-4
TGTGCCAGCAGCTCCTGGACCATTAAAGAGCTGTTTTTT
CASSSWTIKELFF
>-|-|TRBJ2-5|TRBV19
TGTGCCAGTAGTATATCTTCTGGGGCTGTTGAGACCCAGTACTTC
CASSISSGAVETQYF
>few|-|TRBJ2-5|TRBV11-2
TGTGCCAGCAGTTACGGGGGGCGCGGGACCCAGTACTTC
CASSYGGRGTQYF
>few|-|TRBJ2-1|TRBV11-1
TGTGCCAGCAGCTCCCAGTCGTATCCTAGCTCCTACAATGAGCAGTTCTTC
CASSSQSYPSSYNEQFF
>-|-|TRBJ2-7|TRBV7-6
TGTGCCAGCAGCTTAAACCCAGGAGGACGCGAGCAGTACTTC
CASSLNPGGREQYF
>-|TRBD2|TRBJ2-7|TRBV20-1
TGCAGTGCTCCGTCCCAAGCGGGGGGAAGGCCGCGGGAGCAGTACTTC
CSAPSQAGGRPREQYF
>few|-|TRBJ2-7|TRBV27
TGTGCCAGCAGTTTAGAGGTCGCGGGACCGCGCTCCTACGAGCAGTACTTC
CASSLEVAGPRSYEQYF
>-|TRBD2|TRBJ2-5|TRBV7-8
TGTGCCAGCAGCCAGATAGCGGGAGAGGGGGAGACCCAGTACTTC
CASSQIAGEGETQYF
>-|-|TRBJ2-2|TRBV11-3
TGTGCCAGCAGCTTCAGGGATCGTGGGGAGCTGTTTTTT
CASSFRDRGELFF
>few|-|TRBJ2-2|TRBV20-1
TGCAGTGCTAGTATCAGAACGAACACCGGGGAGCTGTTTTTT
CSASIRTNTGELFF
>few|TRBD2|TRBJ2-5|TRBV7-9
TGTGCCAGCAGCTTCCTTAGCGGGAGGCGGCAAGAGACCCAGTACTTC
CASSFLSGRRQETQYF
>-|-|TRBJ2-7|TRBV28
TGTGCCAGTTCAGGGGTAGGGTCTTGGTTCTCCTACGAGCAGTACTTC
CASSGVGSWFSYEQYF
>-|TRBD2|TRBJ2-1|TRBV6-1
TGTGCCAGCAGCTCAGCCTGGACTAGCGGGGGCAATGAGCAGTTCTTC
CASSSAWTSGGNEQFF
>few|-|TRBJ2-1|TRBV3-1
TGTGCCAGCAGCCAAGCCCTAGAACACAATGAGCAGTTCTTC
CASSQALEHNEQFF
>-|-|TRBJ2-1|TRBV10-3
TGTGCCATCGCCAAGAATAAGGGGGGGTCGACCGATGAGCAGTTCTTC
CAIAKNKGGSTDEQFF